This T cell receptor beta chain derives from a study of Ad26.COV2.S vaccination and SARS-CoV-2 variants (dated by TCRdb to about 2021). Some background on the complete study: Donors in the vaccine arm were drawn from COV1001, a phase I-IIa trial of Ad26.COV2.S in healthy adults that was multicentre, randomized, double-blind and placebo-controlled. Investigators remained blinded to trial group allocation during experiments and outcome assessment. Participants in the trial were split at random into five groups of five each, receiving low-dose or high-dose Ad26.COV2.S once or twice, or else placebo on both occasions. The TCR-sequenced set comprised around 30 samples: around 20 Ad26.COV2.S vaccine recipients, 5 placebo recipients and 8 SARS-CoV-2 convalescent individuals. TCRbeta repertoire sequencing was used to assess the specificity and breadth of SARS-CoV-2-reactive T cell receptors after Ad26.COV2.S vaccination. Ad26.COV2.S was administered intramuscularly at a dose of 5x10^10 or 1x10^11 viral particles, either as one shot or as two shots given 56 days apart.

Reading from cysteine to phenylalanine, the CDR3 counts 14 amino acids. Solely the CDR3 DNA is kept, with 42 bases framed from the first base. V is clipped by 4 bases and J by 5 bases, and the sequence between their germline boundaries is 12 bases long. Sequences MDHEN (CDR1) and SYDVKM (CDR2) are obtained from the germline V gene. In light of the paper, this sample's treatment or condition label describes: over 15 received Ad26.COV2.S at low or high dose, single or two shots; roughly 5 received placebo; per-sample allocation not given. For vaccine and placebo recipients, repertoires were sequenced using samples collected on day 63 after the first injection. In Cohort 1b, about 27 adults aged 18-55 years were enrolled at a single site in Boston, USA, between 29 July and 7 August 2020. Ad26.COV2.S consisted of a replication-incompetent adenovirus type 26 vector by which a prefusion-stabilized SARS-CoV-2 spike protein from the original Wuhan strain was expressed.

In its sample, this clone was seen a few times. What this receptor recognizes is not known. Within one base of it there is no much larger clone, and no base qualities were kept. General study outcomes and caveats: After vaccination, substantial breadth of spike-specific CD8+ and CD4+ T cell responses was reported. The study was not powered for comparison of responses between vaccine doses or regimens. According to the authors, total T cell responses may have been underestimated by the TCR breadth and depth analyses. Non-spike TCR breadth was comparable between vaccine and placebo recipients, consistent with the vaccine containing only spike. Ad26.COV2.S recipients had higher spike-specific TCR breadth than placebo recipients (P = 0.0014).

The immunoSEQ Assay was used to sequence TCRbeta CDR3 regions. After extraction, genomic DNA underwent amplification by bias-controlled multiplex PCR, followed by high-throughput sequencing. In the paper's pipeline: To quantify the absolute abundance of every unique TCRbeta CDR3 region, sequences were collapsed and filtered. T cell fraction was estimated by normalization of TCRbeta template counts to usable DNA, with usable DNA being measured through amplification of reference genes present in all nucleated cells. Repertoire TCRs were annotated as SARS-CoV-2-specific by exact matching of V gene, CDR3 amino acid sequence and J gene to a known reactive TCR set. MIRA supplied the reference SARS-CoV-2 TCR set, which was filtered for enrichment in COVID-19-positive ImmuneCODE repertoires so that public or cross-reactive TCRs were removed. Using the MIRA antigens, annotated TCRs were further analysed by specific ORF or by position within an ORF. Breadth was defined as annotated unique rearrangements over total unique productive rearrangements; depth was the summed frequency of those rearrangements. Two-sided Wilcoxon rank-sum tests were used to compare TCR breadth between groups. TCRdb limited this immuneACCESS table to in-frame rearrangements with V and J called. A share of clones is missing; checked studies link under half to unresolved V genes, and the rest is unexplained. D and trimming come from the DNA, and the V and J calls and clone size come from that table. Within this sample are about 350,000 clones, with more than 85% of them counted one time only. The ten largest make up under 6% of the sample.

This sequence was found in a person between 18 and 65 years old who received the Ad26.COV2.S COVID-19 vaccine or a placebo. The chain is encoded by TRBV28 joined to TRBJ1-5; the D gene is perhaps TRBD1, from 6 matching bases. The material was peripheral blood, obtained in a trial of Ad26.COV2.S vaccine versus placebo. The CDR3 protein sequence reads: CASSYGQLYQPQHF. The DNA is TGTGCCAGCAGTTATGGACAGTTATATCAGCCCCAGCATTTT.